The 17 T cell receptor beta chains reported below all come from one sample, sequenced in a study of cytomegalovirus exposure and HLA in healthy donors. Vbeta (60) and Jbeta (13) primers were used in the PCR. The assay was immunoSEQ multiplex PCR, and TCRdb's table has in-frame clones only and misses some. The table has about 76,000 clones, roughly four fifths seen once; the top ten hold roughly 12%. Source material: PBMCs. These receptors came from a male donor in good health and CMV-seropositive.

This clone has only a few counts. The chain carries TRBV7-2 and TRBJ1-1; 9 nucleotides align to TRBD1. Germline CDR1 is SGHTA and CDR2 is FQGNSA. The CDR3 runs 15 residues. V trimming: 5 bases; J trimming: 2 bases; junction bases outside the gene matches: 6. The CDR3 reads CASSHRDRANTEAFF. The CDR3 nucleotides read TGTGCCAGCAGCCACCGGGACAGGGCAAACACTGAAGCTTTCTTT.

The chain joins TRBV5-4 to TRBJ2-7; D unresolved. Per the germline V gene, CDR1 is SGHNT and CDR2 is YYREEE (reference sequence). This CDR3 spans 12 amino acids. V shed 1 base and J shed 10 bases, with 12 bases lying between them. The CDR3 protein is CASSLYQAPQYF. The CDR3, as DNA: TGTGCCAGCAGCTTGTATCAGGCACCTCAGTACTTC.

This clone is a singleton in its sample. The gene calls are TRBV5-6 and TRBJ1-1; the D is unclear. The germline CDR1 and CDR2 sequences are SGHDT and YYEEEE. The CDR3 is 13 amino acids. V dropped 0 bases and J dropped 1 base, with 4 bases sitting between them. The CDR3 protein is CASSLVRNTEAFF. CDR3 in DNA: TGTGCCAGCAGCTTGGTCAGGAACACTGAAGCTTTCTTT. Based on the CDR3 plus reference TRBV5-6 and TRBJ1-1, the full variable domain is DAGVTQSPTHLIKTRGQQVTLRCSPKSGHDTVSWYQQALGQGPQFIFQYYEEEERQRGNFPDRFSGHQFPNYSSELNVNALLLGDSALYLCASSLVRNTEAFFGQGTRLTVV.

The chain is built from TRBV6-5 and TRBJ1-2; possibly TRBD1 for D (6 bases). Germline CDR1 is MNHEY and CDR2 is SVGAGI. The CDR3 runs to 12 residues. V was cut by 4 bases and J by 6 bases, with 9 bases left in between. CDR3 region: CASSSYRDGYTF. The CDR3 DNA follows: TGTGCCAGCAGTTCCTACAGGGATGGCTACACCTTC.

J is TRBJ2-3 and V is TRBV2, with D perhaps TRBD1 (7 bases). Trimming stripped 3 bases from V and 8 bases from J, with 12 bases between. The CDR3 spans 13 residues. CDR1 and CDR2 (germline): SNHLY, FYNNEI. In nucleotides, the CDR3 is TGTGCCAGCAGTGAGCGGGGACAGACTACGCAGTATTTT. Amino acid sequence: CASSERGQTTQYF. Looking up the rest from reference TRBV2 and TRBJ2-3 gives the full variable domain: EPEVTQTPSHQVTQMGQEVILRCVPISNHLYFYWYRQILGQKVEFLVSFYNNEISEKSEIFDDQFSVERPDGSNFTLKIRSTKLEDSAMYFCASSERGQTTQYFGPGTRLTVL.

The rearrangement links TRBV9 to TRBJ2-7, with D possibly matching TRBD2 (6 bases). CDR3 length: 16 amino acids. Between the trimmed V and J ends, which lost 0 bases and 2 bases, there was a span of 15 bases. CDR1 and CDR2 (germline): SGDLS, YYNGEE. The CDR3 DNA is TGTGCCAGCAGCGTAGGATTAGGAGGGACGGCCTACGAGCAGTACTTC. Protein: CASSVGLGGTAYEQYF.

This chain connects TRBV7-9 to TRBJ2-5; 7 positions agree with TRBD1. This CDR3 has 16 amino acids. J was trimmed by 1 base and V by 4 bases; bases with no gene match: 9. CDR1 is SEHNR and CDR2 is FQNEAQ in the germline V gene (reference sequence). This CDR3 is CASSSRRTGLQETQYF. CDR3 nucleotide sequence: TGTGCCAGCAGCTCTAGACGGACAGGTCTCCAAGAGACCCAGTACTTC.

The V call is TRBV30, the J call TRBJ1-1, with 7 bases aligning to TRBD1. With V trimmed by 0 bases and J by 5 bases, 3 bases remained unmatched. The CDR3 runs to 13 residues. The V gene's germline CDR1 is GTSNPN and CDR2 SVGIG (reference sequence). CDR3 sequence (DNA): TGTGCCTGGAGTGTACCAGGGGGTACTGAAGCTTTCTTT. It translates to CAWSVPGGTEAFF.

This sequence joins TRBV29-1 and TRBJ2-5, with 8 positions matching TRBD2. CDR1 is SQVTM, CDR2 ANQGSEA, per germline. CDR3 length: 12 residues. The CDR3: CIAGGGGETQYF. In nucleotides, the CDR3 is TGCATCGCCGGGGGGGGTGGAGAGACCCAGTACTTC.

This sequence joins TRBV7-2 and TRBJ2-3; unclear D gene. The CDR3 is made up of 16 amino acids. Trimming cost V 1 base and J 2 bases, with 13 bases left between them. Germline values: CDR1 SGHTA, CDR2 FQGNSA. The CDR3 DNA reads TGTGCCAGCAGCTTAGGGCCCCTAGGTCACACAGATACGCAGTATTTT. It encodes CASSLGPLGHTDTQYF.

The chain recombines TRBV18 with TRBJ2-3; D possibly corresponds to TRBD2 (5 bases). Trimming removed 5 bases at V and 4 bases at J, with 16 bases between. Germline loops: CDR1 KGHSH, CDR2 LQKENI. The CDR3 contains 15 residues. The CDR3 DNA sequence: TGTGCCAGCTCATCCGGGAACGCGGAGGCAGATACGCAGTATTTT. Protein: CASSSGNAEADTQYF.

Only a few counts were recorded for this clone. V usage is TRBV25-1 and J usage is TRBJ2-1; 8 nucleotides line up with TRBD2. CDR1 and CDR2 from the germline V gene are MGHDK and SYGVNS. The CDR3 loop spans 18 amino acids. After removal of 0 bases from V and 3 bases from J, the junction contained 10 bases not matched to a gene. The CDR3 sequence is CASSEYSRRTSRYNEQFF. In DNA, the CDR3 is TGTGCCAGCAGTGAATATTCCCGACGGACTAGCCGCTACAATGAGCAGTTCTTC.

The chain uses TRBV7-6 and TRBJ2-7; possibly TRBD2 for D (5 bases). The CDR3 covers 14 residues. Germline V gene lookup returns CDR1 SGHVS and CDR2 FNYEAQ. Trimming removed 5 bases at V and 4 bases at J, with 15 bases between. For the CDR3, the DNA is TGTGCCAGCAGCCCCACCGGGATCGGATACGAGCAGTACTTC. Its protein is CASSPTGIGYEQYF.

CDR3 bases: TGTGCCAGCAGTTACGGCGGTAGCGGGGCTTACAATGAGCAGTTCTTC. Translating it yields CASSYGGSGAYNEQFF. The chain joins TRBV6-5 to TRBJ2-1; 8 bases map to TRBD2. Unmatched junction bases numbered 7, after V lost 2 bases and J lost 4 bases. Germline-derived CDR1 and CDR2 are MNHEY and SVGAGI. The CDR3 has 16 amino acids.

This clone was observed a few times. This chain links TRBV30 with TRBJ1-1, with TRBD1 matching over 10 bases. Germline CDR1 and CDR2: GTSNPN and SVGIG (reference sequence). The CDR3 runs to 13 residues. V gave up 3 bases and J gave up 4 bases; unmatched junction bases: 2. CDR3 nucleotide sequence: TGTGCCTGGAGAGGACAGGGGGGCACTGAAGCTTTCTTT. Residues: CAWRGQGGTEAFF.

V is TRBV7-9 and J is TRBJ2-7; TRBD2 matches 9 bases. The trim removed 5 bases at V and 6 bases at J, leaving 11 bases unmatched. CDR1 and CDR2 from the germline V gene are SEHNR and FQNEAQ (reference sequence). There are 15 residues in the CDR3. The chain's CDR3 is CASSPLAGAASEQYF. As DNA, the CDR3 is TGTGCCAGCAGCCCTTTAGCGGGAGCGGCGTCCGAGCAGTACTTC.

This clone was seen only a few times. The chain employs TRBV27 and TRBJ1-6; a possible D gene is TRBD1 (6 bases). Germline CDR1 is MNHEY and CDR2 is SMNVEV (reference sequence). The ends were cut back, 2 bases at V and 7 bases at J, with 12 bases in the middle. The CDR3 has 15 amino acids. CDR3 protein: CASSLHDRTNSPLHF. CDR3 in DNA: TGTGCCAGCAGTTTACACGACAGGACGAATTCACCCCTCCACTTT.